Reported below is one TCR beta chain. The CDR3 runs to 15 residues. The germline V gene encodes CDR1 SNHLY and CDR2 FYNNEI. J gave up 5 bases and V 6 bases, and 7 bases lay outside the gene matches. Sequenced by immunoSEQ multiplex PCR; TCRdb stores in-frame clones only, minus some. The repertoire holds about half a million clones, 70% to 90% seen once, with roughly 3.2% in the top ten. The source of the sample is a study of blood T cell repertoires in COVID-19. In the study overall: Sites in the United States, Italy and Spain provided acute and convalescent COVID-19 samples. PBMCs, B-cell-depleted T cells, or T cells were the source of the cDNA or gDNA that made up the material.

This sequence joins TRBV2 and TRBJ2-2, with 9 bases lining up with TRBD2. The sequence was obtained from a human donor in a cohort sampled during active COVID-19. The specimen sequenced was peripheral blood. CDR3 sequence (DNA): TGTGCCAGCAGGGTCACTAGCGGGTCGACCGGGGAGCTGTTTTTT. Translating gives CASRVTSGSTGELFF.